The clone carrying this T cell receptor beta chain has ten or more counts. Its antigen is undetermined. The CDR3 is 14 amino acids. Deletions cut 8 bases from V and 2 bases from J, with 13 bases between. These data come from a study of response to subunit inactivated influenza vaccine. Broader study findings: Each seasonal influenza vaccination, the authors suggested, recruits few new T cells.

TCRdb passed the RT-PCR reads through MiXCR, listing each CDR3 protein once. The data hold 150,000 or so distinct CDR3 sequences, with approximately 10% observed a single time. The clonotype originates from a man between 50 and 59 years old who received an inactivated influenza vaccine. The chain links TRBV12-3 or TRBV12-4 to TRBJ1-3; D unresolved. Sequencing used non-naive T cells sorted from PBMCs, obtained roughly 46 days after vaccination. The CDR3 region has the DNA TGTGCCAGCGCGGCTCTGGCGGCTGGAAACACCATATATTTT. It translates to CASAALAAGNTIYF.